The TCR beta chain under discussion was sequenced for a study of shared clonotypes between healthy human individuals. Trimming took 4 bases from V and 0 from J, leaving 12 bases between them. The CDR3 contains 16 residues. Germline V gene lookup returns CDR1 SNHLY and CDR2 FYNNEI. Regarding the study as a whole: The sharing of around 5% of naive CD4 clonotypes was seen across a handful of donors.

As regards this clone: Its antigen remains unidentified.

Here immunoSEQ multiplex PCR was the method, and the copy in TCRdb shows in-frame clones only, minus some. The data contain millions of clones, over 85% of them singletons. Healthy HIV-negative adults without recent acute infections or vaccinations served as donors. The sequenced material came from naive CD4+ T cells sorted from blood. The sample's subset: CD45RA+ positively selected. The chain links TRBV2 to TRBJ2-2; no clear D gene. This receptor was identified in a man aged 18 to 30 in good health. CDR3 amino acids: CASSGQIPPNTGELFF. CDR3 DNA: TGTGCCAGCAGTGGCCAGATTCCGCCGAACACCGGGGAGCTGTTTTTT.